This T cell receptor beta chain emerged from a study of blood T cells in healthy people across ages. Comment on this clonotype: Antigen: not known.

Combining a sample-barcoded 5' primer with a J-beta primer mix, a second PCR ran for roughly 7 to 12 cycles. Each of the cDNA molecules was tagged by a template-switch adaptor with 12 random nucleotides. TCRdb independently ran MiXCR on the 5' RACE reads; one entry per CDR3 protein. This table holds about a million distinct CDR3 sequences, roughly 51% found once. Those donating, healthy Caucasian individuals from Russia, were aged about 6 to 95. The draw of peripheral blood yielded around 9.6 milliliters from each donor. Study results and limitations: Greater diversity and more naive CD4+ cells were seen in long-lived donors than in aged donors.

The germline gives CDR1 MNHEY, CDR2 SVGAGI. Losses at the gene ends were 5 bases for V and 7 bases for J; bases not matched to a gene: 10. The length of the CDR3 is 14 residues. V usage is TRBV6-5 and J usage is TRBJ2-7; 8 bases align to TRBD2. This TCR came from a woman aged 55-69 years in good health. Sequencing used blood. The CDR3 DNA sequence: TGTGCCAGCAGTAAAAGCGGGAGCTCTGGTGAGCAGTACTTC. The encoded protein is CASSKSGSSGEQYF.